This T cell receptor (beta chain) came from a study of T cells in localized non-small cell lung cancer. This clone turned up a few times. Its antigen is undetermined. Produced via immunoSEQ multiplex PCR; TCRdb's table is partial and in-frame only. The table shows 45,000 to 60,000 clones, with about 80% occurring only once. Study-level findings and limits: In adjacent lung, a median around 50 of the top 100 tumor clones were found. Exceeding tumor, uninvolved adjacent lung had the highest T cell clonality.

The germline gives CDR1 SGHVS, CDR2 FQNEAQ. The CDR3 totals 15 residues. V was cut by 2 bases and J by 7 bases, with 15 bases left in between. This TCR came from a female donor aged 60 or older with stage II squamous cell lung carcinoma. The rearrangement joins TRBV7-8 to TRBJ1-5, with D tentatively TRBD1 (5 bases). This specimen was peripheral blood, taken before any cancer treatment. This CDR3 is CASSLPRLRGQPQHF. In DNA form, the CDR3 reads TGTGCCAGCAGCTTACCCCGTCTCCGGGGGCAGCCCCAGCATTTT.